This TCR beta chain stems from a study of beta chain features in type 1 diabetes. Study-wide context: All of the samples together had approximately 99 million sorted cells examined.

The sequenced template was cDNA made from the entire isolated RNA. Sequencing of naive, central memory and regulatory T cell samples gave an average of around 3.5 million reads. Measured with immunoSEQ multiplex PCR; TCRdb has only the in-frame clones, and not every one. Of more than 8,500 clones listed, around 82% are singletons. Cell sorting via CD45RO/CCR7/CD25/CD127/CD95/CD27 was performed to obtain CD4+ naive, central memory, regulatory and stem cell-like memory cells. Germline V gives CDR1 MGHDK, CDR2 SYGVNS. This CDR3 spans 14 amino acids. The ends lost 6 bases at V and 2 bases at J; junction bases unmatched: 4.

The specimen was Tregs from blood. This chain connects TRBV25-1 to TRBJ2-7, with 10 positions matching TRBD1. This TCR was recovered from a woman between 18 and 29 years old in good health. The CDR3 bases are TGTGCCAGCAGGGGGACAGGGGTCACCTACGAGCAGTACTTC. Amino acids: CASRGTGVTYEQYF.